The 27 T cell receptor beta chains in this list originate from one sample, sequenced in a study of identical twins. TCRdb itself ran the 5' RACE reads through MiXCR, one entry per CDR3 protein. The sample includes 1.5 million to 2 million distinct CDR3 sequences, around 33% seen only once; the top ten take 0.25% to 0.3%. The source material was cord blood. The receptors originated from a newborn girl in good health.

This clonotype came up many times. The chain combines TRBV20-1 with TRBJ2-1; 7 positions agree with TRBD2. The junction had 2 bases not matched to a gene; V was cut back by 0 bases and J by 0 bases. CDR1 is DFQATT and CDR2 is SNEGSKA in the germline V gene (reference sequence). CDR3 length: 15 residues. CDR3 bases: TGCAGTGCTAGAGATTCGGGAGGCTCCTACAATGAGCAGTTCTTC. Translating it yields CSARDSGGSYNEQFF.

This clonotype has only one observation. The CDR3 loop reads CASNRAGSNQETRYF. The CDR3 DNA reads TGTGCCAGCAACCGAGCGGGATCGAACCAAGAGACCCGGTACTTC. The chain carries TRBV2 and TRBJ2-4, with 7 positions matching TRBD2. The CDR3 has 15 amino acids. The V gene end was trimmed by 7 bases and the J gene end by 15 bases; junction bases not matched to a gene: 21. The germline V gene has CDR1 SNHLY and CDR2 FYNNEI.

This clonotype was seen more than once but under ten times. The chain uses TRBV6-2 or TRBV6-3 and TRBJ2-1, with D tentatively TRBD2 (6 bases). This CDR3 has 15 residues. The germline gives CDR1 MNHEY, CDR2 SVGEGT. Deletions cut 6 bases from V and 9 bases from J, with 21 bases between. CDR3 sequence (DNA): TGTGCCAGCAGAAAAACCGGGACTGAGGCCGGTGAGCAGTTCTTC. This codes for CASRKTGTEAGEQFF.

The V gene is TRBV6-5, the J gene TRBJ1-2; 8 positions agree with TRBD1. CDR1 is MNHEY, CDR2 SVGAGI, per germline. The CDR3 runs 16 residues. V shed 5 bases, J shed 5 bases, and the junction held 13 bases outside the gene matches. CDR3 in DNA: TGTGCCAGCAGTACAGTTCCAATTGACAGGGGTTATGGCTACACCTTC. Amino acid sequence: CASSTVPIDRGYGYTF.

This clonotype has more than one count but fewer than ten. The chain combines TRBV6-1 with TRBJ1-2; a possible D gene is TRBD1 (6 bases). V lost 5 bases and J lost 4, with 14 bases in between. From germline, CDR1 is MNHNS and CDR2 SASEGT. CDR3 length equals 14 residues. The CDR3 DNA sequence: TGTGCCAGCAGTACAGGGAGGGAATCCTATGGCTACACCTTC. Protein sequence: CASSTGRESYGYTF.

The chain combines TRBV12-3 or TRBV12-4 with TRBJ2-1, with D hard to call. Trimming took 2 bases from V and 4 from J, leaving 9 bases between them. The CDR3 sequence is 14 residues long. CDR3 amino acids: CASSLIQVYNEQFF. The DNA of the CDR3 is TGTGCCAGCAGTTTAATCCAGGTATACAATGAGCAGTTCTTC.

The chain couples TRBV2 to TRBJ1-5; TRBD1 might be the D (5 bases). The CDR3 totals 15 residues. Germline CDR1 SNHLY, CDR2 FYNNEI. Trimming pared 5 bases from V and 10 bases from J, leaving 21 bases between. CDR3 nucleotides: TGTGCCAGCAGTTCGGTCGGGACGGATAATTCTCCCCAGCATTTT. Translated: CASSSVGTDNSPQHF.

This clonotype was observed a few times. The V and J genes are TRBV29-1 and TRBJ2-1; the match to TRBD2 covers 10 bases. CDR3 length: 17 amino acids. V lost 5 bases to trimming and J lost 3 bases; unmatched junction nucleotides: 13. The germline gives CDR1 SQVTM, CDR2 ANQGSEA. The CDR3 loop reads CSVNGLAGAGIYNEQFF. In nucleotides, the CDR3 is TGCAGCGTTAATGGTCTAGCGGGAGCGGGCATCTACAATGAGCAGTTCTTC.

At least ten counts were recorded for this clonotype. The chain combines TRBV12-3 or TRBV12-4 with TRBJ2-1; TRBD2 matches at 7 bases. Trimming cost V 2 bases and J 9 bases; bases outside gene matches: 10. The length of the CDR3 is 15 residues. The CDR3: CASSLKSSGPREQFF. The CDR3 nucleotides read TGTGCCAGCAGTTTAAAGTCTAGCGGCCCTCGTGAGCAGTTCTTC.

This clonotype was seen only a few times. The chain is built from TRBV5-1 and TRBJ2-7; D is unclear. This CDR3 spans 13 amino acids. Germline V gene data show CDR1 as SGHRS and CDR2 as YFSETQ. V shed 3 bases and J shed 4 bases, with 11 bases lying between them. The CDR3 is CASSYVSGYEQYF. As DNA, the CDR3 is TGCGCCAGCAGCTACGTTTCGGGTTACGAGCAGTACTTC.

The CDR3 DNA follows: TGTGCCAGCAGCCGTAGTTCAGGGGGCGCCAGGTACGAGCAGTACTTC. This translates into CASSRSSGGARYEQYF. This chain connects TRBV3-1 to TRBJ2-5; the match to TRBD1 covers 8 bases. Near its end, the DNA agrees better with TRBJ2-7, so the J call may be wrong. Germline CDR1 is LGHDT and CDR2 is YNNKEL (reference sequence). This CDR3 has 16 residues.

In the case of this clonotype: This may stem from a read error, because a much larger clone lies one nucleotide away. The CDR3 DNA reads as TGTGCCAGCAGTGAACGGAGATCCAGCTGCGAGCAGTACTTC. Protein: CASSERRSSCEQYF. The V and J genes are TRBV25-1 and TRBJ2-4; no clear D gene. Gene TRBJ2-7 matches the end of the DNA better, so the J call may be wrong. The CDR3 consists of 14 residues. The germline V gene has CDR1 MGHDK and CDR2 SYGVNS.

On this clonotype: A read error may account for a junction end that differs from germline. Here the CDR3 DNA reads TGCGCCAGCAGCTGGCCCCCGCAGACAGGGGACTATGGCTACACCTTC. Protein product: CASSWPPQTGDYGYTF. V is TRBV7-9 and J is TRBJ1-2; 8 bases line up with TRBD1. The germline gives CDR1 SEHNR, CDR2 FQNEAQ (reference sequence). This CDR3 spans 16 amino acids.

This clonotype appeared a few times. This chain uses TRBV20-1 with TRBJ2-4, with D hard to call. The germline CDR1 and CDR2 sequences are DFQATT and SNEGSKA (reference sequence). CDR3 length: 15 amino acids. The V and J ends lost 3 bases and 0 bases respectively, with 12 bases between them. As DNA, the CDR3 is TGCAGTGCTAGTTCACCCATACTAGCCAAAAACATTCAGTACTTC. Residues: CSASSPILAKNIQYF.

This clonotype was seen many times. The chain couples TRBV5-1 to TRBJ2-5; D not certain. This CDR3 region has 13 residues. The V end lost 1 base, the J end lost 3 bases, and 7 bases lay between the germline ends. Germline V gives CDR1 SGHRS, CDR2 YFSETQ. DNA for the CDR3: TGCGCCAGCAGCTTGAAAACGAAAGAGACCCAGTACTTC. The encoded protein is CASSLKTKETQYF.

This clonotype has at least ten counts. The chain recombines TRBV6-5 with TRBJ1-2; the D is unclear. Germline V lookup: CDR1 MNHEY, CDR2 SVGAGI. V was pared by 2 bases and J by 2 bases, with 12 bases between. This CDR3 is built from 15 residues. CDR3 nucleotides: TGTGCCAGCAGTTACAGTTGGATTTACAACTATGGCTACACCTTC. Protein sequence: CASSYSWIYNYGYTF.

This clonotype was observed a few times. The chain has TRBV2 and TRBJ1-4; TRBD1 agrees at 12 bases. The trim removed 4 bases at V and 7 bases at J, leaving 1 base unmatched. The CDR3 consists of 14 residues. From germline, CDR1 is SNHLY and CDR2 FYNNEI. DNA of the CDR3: TGTGCCAGCAGTGGGGACAGGGGGCGTGAAAAACTGTTTTTT. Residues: CASSGDRGREKLFF.

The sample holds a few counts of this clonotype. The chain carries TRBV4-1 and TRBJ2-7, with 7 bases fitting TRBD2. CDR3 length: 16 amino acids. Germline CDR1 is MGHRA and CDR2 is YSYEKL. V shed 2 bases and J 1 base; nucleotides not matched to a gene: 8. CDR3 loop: CASSQPGRRRSYEQYF. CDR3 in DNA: TGCGCCAGCAGCCAACCCGGGAGGAGGCGTTCCTACGAGCAGTACTTC.

Written as DNA, the CDR3 is TGTGCCAGCAGCCCAGGGGGCCTAGGCTACACCTTC. Translating gives CASSPGGLGYTF. The chain links TRBV7-9 to TRBJ1-2, with 8 bases fitting TRBD1. This CDR3 comprises 12 residues. Germline V lookup: CDR1 SEHNR, CDR2 FQNEAQ (reference sequence). V dropped 5 bases and J dropped 8; count of bases not matched to a gene: 4.

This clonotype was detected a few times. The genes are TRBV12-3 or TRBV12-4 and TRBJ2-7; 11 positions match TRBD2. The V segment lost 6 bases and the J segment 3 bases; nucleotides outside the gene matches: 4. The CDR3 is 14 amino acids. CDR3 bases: TGTGCCAGCAGACTAGCGGGAGCGGACTACGAGCAGTACTTC. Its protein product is CASRLAGADYEQYF.

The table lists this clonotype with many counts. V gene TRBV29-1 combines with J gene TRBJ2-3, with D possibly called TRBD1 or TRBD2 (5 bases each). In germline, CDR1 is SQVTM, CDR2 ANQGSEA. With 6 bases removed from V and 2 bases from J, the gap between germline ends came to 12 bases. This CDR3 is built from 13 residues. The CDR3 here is CSVGRSITDTQYF. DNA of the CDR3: TGCAGCGTGGGACGGTCCATCACAGATACGCAGTATTTT.

The CDR3 loop is CASSQLGPLNYGYTF. CDR3 coding DNA: TGCGCCAGCAGCCAACTGGGCCCCTTGAACTATGGCTACACCTTC. The V gene is TRBV4-1, the J gene TRBJ1-2; D call uncertain. This CDR3 spans 15 amino acids. V gave up 2 bases and J gave up 2 bases, with 12 bases separating them. Per the germline V gene, CDR1 is MGHRA and CDR2 is YSYEKL.

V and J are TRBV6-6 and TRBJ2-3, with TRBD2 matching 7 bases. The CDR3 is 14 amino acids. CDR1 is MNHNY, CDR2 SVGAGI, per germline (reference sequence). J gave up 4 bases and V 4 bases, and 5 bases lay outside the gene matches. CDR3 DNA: TGTGCCAGCAGTTCCAAGGGAGGGGCAGATACGCAGTATTTT. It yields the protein CASSSKGGADTQYF.

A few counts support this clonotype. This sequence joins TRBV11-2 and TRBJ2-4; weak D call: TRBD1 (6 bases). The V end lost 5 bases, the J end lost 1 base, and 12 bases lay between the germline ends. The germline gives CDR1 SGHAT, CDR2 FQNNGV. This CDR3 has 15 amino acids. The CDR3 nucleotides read TGTGCCAGCAGCCCTATCCAGGGGGCCAAAAACATTCAGTACTTC. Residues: CASSPIQGAKNIQYF.

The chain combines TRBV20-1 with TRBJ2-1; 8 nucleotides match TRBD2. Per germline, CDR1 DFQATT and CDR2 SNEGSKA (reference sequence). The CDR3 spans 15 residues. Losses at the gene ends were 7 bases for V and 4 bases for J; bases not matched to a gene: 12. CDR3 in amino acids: CSDRSAGALYNEQFF. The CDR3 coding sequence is TGCAGTGACAGGTCAGCGGGGGCCCTATACAATGAGCAGTTCTTC.

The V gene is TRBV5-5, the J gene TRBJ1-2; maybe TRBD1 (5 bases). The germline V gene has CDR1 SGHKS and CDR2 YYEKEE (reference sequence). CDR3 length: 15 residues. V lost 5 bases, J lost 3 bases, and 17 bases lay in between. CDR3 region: CASRPSGHPDYGYTF. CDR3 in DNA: TGTGCCAGCAGACCCTCGGGGCACCCTGACTATGGCTACACCTTC. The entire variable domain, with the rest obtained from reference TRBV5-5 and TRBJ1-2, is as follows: DAGVTQSPTHLIKTRGQQVTLRCSPISGHKSVSWYQQVLGQGPQFIFQYYEKEERGRGNFPDRFSARQFPNYSSELNVNALLLGDSALYLCASRPSGHPDYGYTFGSGTRLTVV.

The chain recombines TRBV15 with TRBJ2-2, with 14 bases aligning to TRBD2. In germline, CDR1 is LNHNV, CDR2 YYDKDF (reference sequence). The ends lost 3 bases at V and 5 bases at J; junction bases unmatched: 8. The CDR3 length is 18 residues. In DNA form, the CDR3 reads TGTGCCACCAGCAGGGAGGGACTAGCGGGAGAGTGGACCGGGGAGCTGTTTTTT. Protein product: CATSREGLAGEWTGELFF. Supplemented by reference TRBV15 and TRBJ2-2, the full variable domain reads DAMVIQNPRYQVTQFGKPVTLSCSQTLNHNVMYWYQQKSSQAPKLLFHYYDKDFNNEADTPDNFQSRRPNTSFCFLDIRSPGLGDTAMYLCATSREGLAGEWTGELFFGEGSRLTVL.